The clone carrying this T cell receptor beta chain has more than one count but fewer than ten. Via MiXCR, TCRdb re-called the 5' RACE reads, giving one row per CDR3 protein. The sample shows over 550,000 distinct CDR3 sequences, under 8.5% of them seen only once. Germline CDR1 reads MNHEY; CDR2 reads SVGAGI. This CDR3 comprises 14 residues. Trimming took off 0 bases at V and 4 bases at J, with 9 bases between the two ends. The data originate from a study of identical twins. The same data also went into a second study, on yellow fever vaccine responses in identical twins.

The TCR originated in a woman between 18 and 29 years old in good health. The rearrangement uses TRBV6-5 and TRBJ1-1; weak D call: TRBD1 (6 bases). The sample comprised PBMCs. The CDR3 DNA reads as TGTGCCAGCAGTTACTCAGGGGGTACCACTGAAGCTTTCTTT. Encoded protein: CASSYSGGTTEAFF.